Listed below are T cell receptor beta chains from one sample, sequenced in a study of shared clonotypes between healthy human individuals. The protocol was immunoSEQ multiplex PCR, while the TCRdb copy is restricted to in-frame clones and leaves out a portion. The data show about 960,000 clones, approximately 76% seen once. Sequencing was performed on memory CD4+ T cells sorted from blood. These receptors were taken from a man aged 18 to 35 in good health. Each CDR3 is given with its conserved first and last residue. Fields, in order: D gene, V gene, clone size, J gene, CDR3 protein, CDR3 DNA. A D gene is named only where the DNA matches it firmly. Not all rows give a size; the values are once, few, many and, for expanded clones, a class.

>-|TRBV10-1|-|TRBJ2-2
CASRPGSTGELFF
TGCGCCAGCAGGCCAGGGAGCACCGGGGAGCTGTTTTTT
>-|TRBV4-1|-|TRBJ2-3
CASSQGNIRDTQYF
TGCGCCAGCAGCCAAGGGAACATTAGGGATACGCAGTATTTT
>TRBD2|TRBV9|-|TRBJ2-1
CASSVGPGGEQFF
TGTGCCAGCAGCGTAGGCCCGGGGGGAGAGCAGTTCTTC
>-|TRBV6-6|-|TRBJ2-7
CASSSRGALSYEQYF
TGTGCCAGCAGTTCTAGGGGTGCCCTGTCCTACGAGCAGTACTTC
>TRBD2|TRBV7-7|-|TRBJ2-7
CASSLVLRLATLYEQYF
TGTGCTAGCAGCTTAGTTCTCCGACTAGCGACCCTTTACGAGCAGTACTTC
>-|TRBV6-1|few|TRBJ2-5
CASSESAAQETQYF
TGTGCCAGCAGTGAATCGGCGGCACAAGAGACCCAGTACTTC
>-|TRBV20-1|-|TRBJ1-1
CSAGRKGEAFF
TGCAGTGCTGGGCGGAAGGGTGAAGCTTTCTTT
>-|TRBV6-1|-|TRBJ1-5
CASSELGGDQPQHF
TGTGCCAGCAGTGAATTGGGAGGGGATCAGCCCCAGCATTTT
>TRBD1|TRBV28|few|TRBJ1-1
CASSSPDRGTEAFF
TGTGCCAGCAGTTCCCCGGACAGGGGAACTGAAGCTTTCTTT
>-|TRBV5-1|-|TRBJ2-5
CASSLEGRETQYF
TGCGCCAGCAGCTTGGAAGGGCGGGAGACCCAGTACTTC
>-|TRBV7-9|-|TRBJ1-4
CASSFGGTFNEKLFF
TGTGCCAGCAGCTTCGGTGGAACGTTTAATGAAAAACTGTTTTTT
>-|TRBV2|-|TRBJ1-1
CASRIFPGTEAFF
TGTGCCAGCAGGATTTTTCCGGGAACTGAAGCTTTCTTT
>TRBD1|TRBV9|-|TRBJ1-2
CASSEGGTGWSGYTF
TGTGCCAGCAGCGAGGGAGGGACAGGGTGGTCTGGCTACACCTTC
>TRBD1|TRBV29-1|-|TRBJ1-1
CSVGDRANTEAFF
TGCAGCGTTGGGGACAGGGCTAACACTGAAGCTTTCTTT